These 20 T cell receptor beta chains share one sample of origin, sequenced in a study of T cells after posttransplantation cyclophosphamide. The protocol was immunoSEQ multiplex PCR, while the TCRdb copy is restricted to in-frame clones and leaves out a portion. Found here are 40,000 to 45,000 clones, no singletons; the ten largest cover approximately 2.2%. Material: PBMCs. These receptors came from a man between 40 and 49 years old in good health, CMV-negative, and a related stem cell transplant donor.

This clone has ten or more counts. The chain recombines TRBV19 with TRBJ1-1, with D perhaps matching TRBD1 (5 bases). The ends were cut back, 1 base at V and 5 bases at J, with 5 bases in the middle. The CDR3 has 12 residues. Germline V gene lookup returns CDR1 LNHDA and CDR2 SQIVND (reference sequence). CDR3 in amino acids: CASSIAGTEAFF. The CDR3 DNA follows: TGTGCCAGTAGTATAGCAGGGACTGAAGCTTTCTTT.

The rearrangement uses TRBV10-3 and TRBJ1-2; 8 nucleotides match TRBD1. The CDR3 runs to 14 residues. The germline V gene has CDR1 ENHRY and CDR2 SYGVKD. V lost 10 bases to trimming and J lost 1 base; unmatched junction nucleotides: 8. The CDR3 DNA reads TGTGCCAGCGGCGGGACAGGACTTAACTATGGCTACACCTTC. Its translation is CASGGTGLNYGYTF.

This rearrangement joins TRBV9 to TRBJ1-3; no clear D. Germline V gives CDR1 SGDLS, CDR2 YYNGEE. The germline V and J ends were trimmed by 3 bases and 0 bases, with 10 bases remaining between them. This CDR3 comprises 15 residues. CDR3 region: CASSGGGSSGNTIYF. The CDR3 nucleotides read TGTGCCAGCAGCGGGGGAGGCAGCTCTGGAAACACCATATATTTT. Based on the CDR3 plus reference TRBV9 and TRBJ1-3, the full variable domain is DSGVTQTPKHLITATGQRVTLRCSPRSGDLSVYWYQQSLDQGLQFLIQYYNGEERAKGNILERFSAQQFPDLHSELNLSSLELGDSALYFCASSGGGSSGNTIYFGEGSWLTVV.

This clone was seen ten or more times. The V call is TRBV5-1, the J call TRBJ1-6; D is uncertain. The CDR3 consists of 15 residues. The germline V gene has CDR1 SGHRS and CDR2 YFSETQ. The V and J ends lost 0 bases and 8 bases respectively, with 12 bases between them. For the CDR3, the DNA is TGCGCCAGCAGCTTGGGAACCATTATAGATTCACCCCTCCACTTT. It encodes CASSLGTIIDSPLHF.

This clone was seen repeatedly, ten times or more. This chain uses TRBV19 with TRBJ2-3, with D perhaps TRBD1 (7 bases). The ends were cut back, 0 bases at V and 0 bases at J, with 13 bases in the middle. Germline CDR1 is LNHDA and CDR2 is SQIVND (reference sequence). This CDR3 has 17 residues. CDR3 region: CASSIDRGAPSTDTQYF. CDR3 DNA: TGTGCCAGTAGTATAGACAGGGGGGCTCCTAGCACAGATACGCAGTATTTT.

The CDR3 protein is CASSLVPGSTDTQYF. Here the CDR3 DNA reads TGTGCCAGCAGCTTAGTTCCGGGGAGCACAGATACGCAGTATTTT. The V call is TRBV7-9, the J call TRBJ2-3, with D possibly matching TRBD2 (5 bases). Deletions cut 1 base from V and 0 bases from J, with 8 bases between. Germline assignment: CDR1 SEHNR and CDR2 FQNEAQ (reference sequence). This CDR3 region has 15 residues.

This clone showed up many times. CDR3 DNA sequence: TGTGCCAGAAGCTTGGATGGGACAGGGGAACCCTACGAGCAGTACTTC. Translating it yields CARSLDGTGEPYEQYF. The chain joins TRBV5-3 to TRBJ2-7; 10 nucleotides agree with TRBD1. TRBV5-3 is identified as an open reading frame with a role that is uncertain. J lost 2 bases, V lost 0 bases, and 5 bases had no gene match. CDR3 length equals 16 residues.

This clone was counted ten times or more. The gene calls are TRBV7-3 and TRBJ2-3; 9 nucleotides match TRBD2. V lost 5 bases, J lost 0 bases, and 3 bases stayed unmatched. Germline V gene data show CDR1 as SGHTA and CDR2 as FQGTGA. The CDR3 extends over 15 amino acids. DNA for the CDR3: TGTGCCAGCAGCGCTAGCGGGACTAGCACAGATACGCAGTATTTT. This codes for CASSASGTSTDTQYF.

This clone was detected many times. CDR3 in DNA: TGCGCCAGCAGTGCGGTACTAGGAGGGGAACTGTTTTTT. Amino acids: CASSAVLGGELFF. The chain carries TRBV10-1 and TRBJ1-4; D is perhaps TRBD1 (5 bases). The V end lost 4 bases, the J end lost 12 bases, and 15 bases lay between the germline ends. CDR3 length equals 13 residues. Germline values: CDR1 WNHNN, CDR2 SYGVQD (reference sequence).

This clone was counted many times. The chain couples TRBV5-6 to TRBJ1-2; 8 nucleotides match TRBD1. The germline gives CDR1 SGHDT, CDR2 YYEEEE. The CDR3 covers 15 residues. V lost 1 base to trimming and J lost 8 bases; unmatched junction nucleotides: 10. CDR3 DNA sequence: TGTGCCAGCAGCTTGCCCCTGCAGGGGGCATGGGGCTACACCTTC. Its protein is CASSLPLQGAWGYTF.

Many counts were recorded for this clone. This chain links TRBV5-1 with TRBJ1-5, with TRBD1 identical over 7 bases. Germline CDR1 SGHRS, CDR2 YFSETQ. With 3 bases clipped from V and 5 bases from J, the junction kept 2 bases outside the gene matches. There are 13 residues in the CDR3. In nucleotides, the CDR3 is TGCGCCAGCAGCTGGGGGACAGATCAGCCCCAGCATTTT. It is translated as CASSWGTDQPQHF.

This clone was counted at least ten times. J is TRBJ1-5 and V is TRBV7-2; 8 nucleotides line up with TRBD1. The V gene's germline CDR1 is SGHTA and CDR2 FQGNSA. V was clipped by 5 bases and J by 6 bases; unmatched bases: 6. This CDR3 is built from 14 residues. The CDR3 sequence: CASSPDRGSQPQHF. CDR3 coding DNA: TGTGCCAGCAGCCCTGACAGGGGCAGTCAGCCCCAGCATTTT.

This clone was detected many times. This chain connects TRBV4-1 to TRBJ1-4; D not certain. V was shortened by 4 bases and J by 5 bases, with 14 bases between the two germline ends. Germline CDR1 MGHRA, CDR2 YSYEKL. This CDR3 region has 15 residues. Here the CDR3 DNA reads TGCGCCAGCAGCCTTGAGCCCGGGGTGAATGAAAAACTGTTTTTT. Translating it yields CASSLEPGVNEKLFF.

The CDR3: CASSPTTGDTRYTF. In DNA, the CDR3 is TGTGCCAGCAGTCCCACCACAGGGGATACGCGCTACACCTTC. The V and J genes are TRBV27 and TRBJ1-2; 7 bases map to TRBD1. J lost 9 bases, V lost 5 bases, and 12 bases had no gene match. This CDR3 is built from 14 residues. In germline, CDR1 is MNHEY, CDR2 SMNVEV (reference sequence).

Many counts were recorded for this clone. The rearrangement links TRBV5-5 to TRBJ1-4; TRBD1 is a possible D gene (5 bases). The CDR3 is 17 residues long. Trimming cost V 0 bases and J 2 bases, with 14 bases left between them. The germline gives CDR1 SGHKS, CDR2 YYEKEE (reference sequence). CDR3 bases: TGTGCCAGCAGCTTGGTGGGCCAGGGACTCACTAATGAAAAACTGTTTTTT. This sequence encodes CASSLVGQGLTNEKLFF.

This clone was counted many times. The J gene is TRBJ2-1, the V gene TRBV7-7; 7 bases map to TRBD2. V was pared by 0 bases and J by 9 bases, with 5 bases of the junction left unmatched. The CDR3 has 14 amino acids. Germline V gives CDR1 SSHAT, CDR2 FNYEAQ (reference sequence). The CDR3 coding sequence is TGTGCCAGCAGCTTAGCGGGGAGGGCAGCTGAGCAGTTCTTC. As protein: CASSLAGRAAEQFF.

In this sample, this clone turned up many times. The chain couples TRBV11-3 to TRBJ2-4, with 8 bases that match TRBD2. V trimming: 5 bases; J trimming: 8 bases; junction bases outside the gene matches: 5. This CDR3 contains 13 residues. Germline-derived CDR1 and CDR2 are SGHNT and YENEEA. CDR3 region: CASSRAGGDIQYF. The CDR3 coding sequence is TGTGCCAGCAGCCGAGCCGGGGGGGACATTCAGTACTTC.

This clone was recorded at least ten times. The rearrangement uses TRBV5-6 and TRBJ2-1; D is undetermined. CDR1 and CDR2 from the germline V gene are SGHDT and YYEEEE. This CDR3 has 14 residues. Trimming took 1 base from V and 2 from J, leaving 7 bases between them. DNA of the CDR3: TGTGCCAGCAGCTTGTACAGAACCTACAATGAGCAGTTCTTC. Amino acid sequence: CASSLYRTYNEQFF.

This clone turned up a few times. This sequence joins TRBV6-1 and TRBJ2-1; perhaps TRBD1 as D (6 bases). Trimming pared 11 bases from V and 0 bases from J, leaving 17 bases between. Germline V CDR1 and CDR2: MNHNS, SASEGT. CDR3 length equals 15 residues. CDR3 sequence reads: CAGSLGANSYNEQFF. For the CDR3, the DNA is TGTGCCGGATCCCTGGGGGCAAACTCCTACAATGAGCAGTTCTTC.

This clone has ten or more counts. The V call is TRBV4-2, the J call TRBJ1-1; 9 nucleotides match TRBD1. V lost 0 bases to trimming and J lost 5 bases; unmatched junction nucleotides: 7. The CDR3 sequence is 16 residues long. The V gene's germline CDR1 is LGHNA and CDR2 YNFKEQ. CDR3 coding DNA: TGTGCCAGCAGCCAAGAGGGGGGACAGGGACCGACTGAAGCTTTCTTT. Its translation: CASSQEGGQGPTEAFF.